The 5 T cell receptor beta chains in this list originate from one sample, sequenced in a study of cytomegalovirus exposure and HLA in healthy donors. PCR involved 60 Vbeta and 13 Jbeta primers. Profiled with immunoSEQ multiplex PCR; TCRdb holds only in-frame clones, not every one. The sample lists about 130,000 clones, about 80% seen once, with roughly 3% in the top ten. Sequencing input: PBMCs. Every receptor here comes from a male donor in good health and CMV-seronegative.

In DNA form, the CDR3 reads TGTGCCAGCAGTGAATATCGTACAGGGTGGGATTCACCCCTCCACTTT. Protein sequence: CASSEYRTGWDSPLHF. The rearrangement links TRBV25-1 to TRBJ1-6; D is possibly TRBD1 (6 bases). V lost 0 bases to trimming and J lost 8 bases, with 14 bases between them. Germline CDR1 reads MGHDK; CDR2 reads SYGVNS. The CDR3 loop spans 16 amino acids.

The chain joins TRBV25-1 to TRBJ2-7; 11 positions agree with TRBD1. The germline gives CDR1 MGHDK, CDR2 SYGVNS. V shed 5 bases and J 5 bases; nucleotides not matched to a gene: 14. This CDR3 is built from 17 residues. CDR3 in amino acids: CASSLTLPGQGVHEQYF. The CDR3 DNA reads as TGTGCCAGCAGTCTTACACTTCCGGGACAGGGGGTCCACGAGCAGTACTTC.

The chain is built from TRBV21-1 and TRBJ2-7; the table's D call, TRBD2, was not checked against the DNA. TRBV21-1 is a pseudogene locus. CDR3 length: 15 residues. This CDR3 reads CASSKFKDGGGEQYF. The CDR3 DNA is TGTGCCAGCAGCAAATTCAAGGACGGGGGTGGTGAGCAGTACTTC.

This chain uses TRBV2 with TRBJ1-2; no reliable D call. The CDR3 contains 15 residues. Trimming shortened V by 5 bases and J by 5 bases, and 18 bases separated the two germline ends. CDR1 is SNHLY, CDR2 FYNNEI, per germline. The CDR3 is CASSLLWANEYGYTF. The CDR3 DNA reads TGTGCCAGCAGTTTGTTATGGGCCAATGAGTATGGCTACACCTTC.

This clone showed up just a few times. V is TRBV5-4 and J is TRBJ1-2; 9 bases match TRBD1. This CDR3 comprises 14 residues. With V trimmed by 4 bases and J by 7 bases, 8 bases remained unmatched. CDR1 SGHNT and CDR2 YYREEE come from the germline V gene (reference sequence). CDR3 DNA sequence: TGTGCCAGCAGCGCCAACAGGGGGCAGGGTGGCTACACCTTC. It is translated as CASSANRGQGGYTF.